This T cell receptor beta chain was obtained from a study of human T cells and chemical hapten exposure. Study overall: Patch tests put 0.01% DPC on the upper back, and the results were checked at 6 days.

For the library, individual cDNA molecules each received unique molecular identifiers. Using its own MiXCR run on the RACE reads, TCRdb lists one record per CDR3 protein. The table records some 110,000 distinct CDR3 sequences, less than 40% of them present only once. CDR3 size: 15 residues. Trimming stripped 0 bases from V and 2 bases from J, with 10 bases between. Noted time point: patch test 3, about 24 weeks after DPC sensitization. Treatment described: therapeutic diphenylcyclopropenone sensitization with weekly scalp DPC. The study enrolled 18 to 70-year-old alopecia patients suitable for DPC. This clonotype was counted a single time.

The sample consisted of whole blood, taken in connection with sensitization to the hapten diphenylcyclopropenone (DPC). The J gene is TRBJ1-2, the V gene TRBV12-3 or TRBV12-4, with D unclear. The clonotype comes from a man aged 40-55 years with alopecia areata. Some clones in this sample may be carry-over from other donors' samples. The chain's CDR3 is CASSLALKTNYGYTF. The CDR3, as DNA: TGTGCCAGCAGTTTAGCGCTTAAGACAAACTATGGCTACACCTTC.